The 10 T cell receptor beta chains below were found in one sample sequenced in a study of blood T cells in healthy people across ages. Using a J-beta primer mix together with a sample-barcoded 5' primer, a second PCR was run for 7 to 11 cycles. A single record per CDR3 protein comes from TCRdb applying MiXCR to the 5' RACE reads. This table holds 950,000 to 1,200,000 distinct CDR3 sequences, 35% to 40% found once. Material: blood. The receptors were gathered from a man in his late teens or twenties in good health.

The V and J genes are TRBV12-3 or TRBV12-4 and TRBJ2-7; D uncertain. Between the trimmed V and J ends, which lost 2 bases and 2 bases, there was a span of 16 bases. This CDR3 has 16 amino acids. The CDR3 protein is CASSLSIPKGTYEQYF. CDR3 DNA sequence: TGTGCCAGCAGTTTATCGATCCCAAAGGGAACCTACGAGCAGTACTTC.

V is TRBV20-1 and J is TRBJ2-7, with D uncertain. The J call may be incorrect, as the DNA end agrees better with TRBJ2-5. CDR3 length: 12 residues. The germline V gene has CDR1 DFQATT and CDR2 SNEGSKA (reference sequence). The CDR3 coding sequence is TGCAGTGCCCCACGAGCCGGGGAGACCCAGTACTTC. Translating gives CSAPRAGETQYF.

As DNA, the CDR3 is TGTGCCAGCTGCCCAGGGGGGGGACAAGCTAACTATGGCTACACCTTC. It translates to CASCPGGGQANYGYTF. This chain connects TRBV11-2 to TRBJ1-2; TRBD1 aligns across 7 bases. CDR3 size: 16 residues. The V and J ends lost 8 bases and 0 bases, in that order; junction bases with no gene match: 12. From germline, CDR1 is SGHAT and CDR2 FQNNGV. Using reference TRBV11-2 and TRBJ1-2 for the parts outside the CDR3, the full variable domain is EAGVAQSPRYKIIEKRQSVAFWCNPISGHATLYWYQQILGQGPKLLIQFQNNGVVDDSQLPKDRFSAERLKGVDSTLKIQPAKLEDSAVYLCASCPGGGQANYGYTFGSGTRLTVV.

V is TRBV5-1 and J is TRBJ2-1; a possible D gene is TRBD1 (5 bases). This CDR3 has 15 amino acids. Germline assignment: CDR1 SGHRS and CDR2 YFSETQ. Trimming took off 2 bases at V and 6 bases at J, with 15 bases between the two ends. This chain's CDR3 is CASSFYSGWFNEQFF. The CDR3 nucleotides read TGCGCCAGCAGCTTCTATTCAGGGTGGTTCAATGAGCAGTTCTTC.

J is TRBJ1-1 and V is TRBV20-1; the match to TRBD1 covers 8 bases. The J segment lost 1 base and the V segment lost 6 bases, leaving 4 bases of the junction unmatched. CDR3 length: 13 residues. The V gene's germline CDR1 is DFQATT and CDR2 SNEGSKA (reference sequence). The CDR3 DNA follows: TGCAGTGCCCGGACAGGGTCGAACACTGAAGCTTTCTTT. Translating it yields CSARTGSNTEAFF.

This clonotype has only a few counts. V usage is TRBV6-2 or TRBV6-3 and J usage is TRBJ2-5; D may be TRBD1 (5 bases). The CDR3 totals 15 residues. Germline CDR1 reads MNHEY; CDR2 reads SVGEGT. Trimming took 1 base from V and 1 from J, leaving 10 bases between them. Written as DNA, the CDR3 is TGTGCCAGCAGTTACTGGGGCGGAACCCAAGAGACCCAGTACTTC. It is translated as CASSYWGGTQETQYF.

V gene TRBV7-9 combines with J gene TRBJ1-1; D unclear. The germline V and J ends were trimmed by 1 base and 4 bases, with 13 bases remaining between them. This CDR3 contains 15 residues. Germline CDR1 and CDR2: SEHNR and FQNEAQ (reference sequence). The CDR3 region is CASSLELAVSTEAFF. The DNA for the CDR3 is TGTGCCAGCAGCTTAGAACTGGCGGTGAGCACTGAAGCTTTCTTT.

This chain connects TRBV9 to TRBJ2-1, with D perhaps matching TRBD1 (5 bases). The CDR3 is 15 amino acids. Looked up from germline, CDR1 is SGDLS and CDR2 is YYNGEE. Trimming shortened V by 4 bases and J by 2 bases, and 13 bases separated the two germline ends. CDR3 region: CASSPSQGPYNEQFF. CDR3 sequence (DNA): TGTGCCAGCAGCCCCAGCCAGGGTCCCTACAATGAGCAGTTCTTC.

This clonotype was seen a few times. CDR3 sequence reads: CASSYYNLGGPEGFLKANYGYTF. The CDR3 nucleotides read TGTGCCAGCAGTTACTATAATCTTGGGGGTCCGGAAGGGTTCCTCAAAGCTAACTATGGCTACACCTTC. The chain recombines TRBV6-2 or TRBV6-3 with TRBJ1-2; D might be TRBD1 (5 bases). CDR1 is MNHEY and CDR2 is SVGEGT in the germline V gene. V lost 1 base and J lost 0, with 33 bases in between. CDR3 length: 23 amino acids.

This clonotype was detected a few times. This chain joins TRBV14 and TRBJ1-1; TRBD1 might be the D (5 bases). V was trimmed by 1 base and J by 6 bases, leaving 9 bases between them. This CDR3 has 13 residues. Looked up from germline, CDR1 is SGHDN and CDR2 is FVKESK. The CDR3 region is CASSQGGVSEAFF. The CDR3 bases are TGTGCCAGCAGCCAAGGGGGGGTTTCTGAAGCTTTCTTT. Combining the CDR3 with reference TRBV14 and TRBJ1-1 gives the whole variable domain EAGVTQFPSHSVIEKGQTVTLRCDPISGHDNLYWYRRVMGKEIKFLLHFVKESKQDESGMPNNRFLAERTGGTYSTLKVQPAELEDSGVYFCASSQGGVSEAFFGQGTRLTVV.